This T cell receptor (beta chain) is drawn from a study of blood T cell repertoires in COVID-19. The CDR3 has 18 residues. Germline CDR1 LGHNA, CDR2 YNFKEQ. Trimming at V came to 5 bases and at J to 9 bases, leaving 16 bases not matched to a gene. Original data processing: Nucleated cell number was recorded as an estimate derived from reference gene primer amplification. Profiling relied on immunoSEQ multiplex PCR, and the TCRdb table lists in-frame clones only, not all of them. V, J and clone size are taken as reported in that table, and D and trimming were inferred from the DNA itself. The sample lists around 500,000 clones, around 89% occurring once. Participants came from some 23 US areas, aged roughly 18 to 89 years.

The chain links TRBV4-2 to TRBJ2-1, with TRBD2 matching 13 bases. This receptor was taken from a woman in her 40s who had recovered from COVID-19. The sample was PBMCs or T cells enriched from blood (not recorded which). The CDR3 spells CASSSRSTGLAGLVEQFF. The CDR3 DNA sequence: TGTGCCAGCAGCTCCCGCTCAACGGGACTAGCGGGATTGGTTGAGCAGTTCTTC.